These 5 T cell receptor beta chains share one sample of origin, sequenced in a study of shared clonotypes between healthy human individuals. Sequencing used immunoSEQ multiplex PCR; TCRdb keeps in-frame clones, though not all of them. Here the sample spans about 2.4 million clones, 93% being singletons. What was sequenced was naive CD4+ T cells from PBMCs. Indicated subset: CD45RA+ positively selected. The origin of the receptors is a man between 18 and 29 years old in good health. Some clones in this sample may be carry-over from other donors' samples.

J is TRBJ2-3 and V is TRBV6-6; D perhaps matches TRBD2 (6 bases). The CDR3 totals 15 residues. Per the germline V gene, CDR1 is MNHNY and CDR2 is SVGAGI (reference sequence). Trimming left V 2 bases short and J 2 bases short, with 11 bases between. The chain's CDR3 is CASSYGGGLTDTQYF. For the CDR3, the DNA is TGTGCCAGCAGTTACGGGGGAGGACTCACAGATACGCAGTATTTT.

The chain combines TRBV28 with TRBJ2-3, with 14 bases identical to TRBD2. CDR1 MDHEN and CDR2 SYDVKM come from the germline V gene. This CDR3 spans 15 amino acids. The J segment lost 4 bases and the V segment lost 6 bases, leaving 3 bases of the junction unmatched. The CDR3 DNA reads TGTGCCAGCAGCGGGACTAGCGGGAGCCCAGATACGCAGTATTTT. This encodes CASSGTSGSPDTQYF.

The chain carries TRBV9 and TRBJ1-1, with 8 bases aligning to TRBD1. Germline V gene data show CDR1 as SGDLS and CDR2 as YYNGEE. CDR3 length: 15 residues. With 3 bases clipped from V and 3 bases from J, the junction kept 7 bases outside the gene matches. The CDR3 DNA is TGTGCCAGCAGCGCAGGGGGACAGGTCGACACTGAAGCTTTCTTT. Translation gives CASSAGGQVDTEAFF.

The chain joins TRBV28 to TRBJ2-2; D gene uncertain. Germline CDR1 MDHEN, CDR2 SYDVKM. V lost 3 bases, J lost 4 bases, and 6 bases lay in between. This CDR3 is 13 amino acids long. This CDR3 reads CASSFDFTGELFF. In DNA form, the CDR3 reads TGTGCCAGCAGTTTCGACTTCACCGGGGAGCTGTTTTTT.

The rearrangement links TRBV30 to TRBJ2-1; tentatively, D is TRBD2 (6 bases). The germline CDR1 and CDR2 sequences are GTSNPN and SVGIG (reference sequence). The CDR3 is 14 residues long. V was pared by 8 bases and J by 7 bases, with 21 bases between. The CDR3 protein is CAQFPGLGRNEQFF. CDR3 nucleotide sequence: TGTGCCCAATTTCCGGGACTCGGAAGGAATGAGCAGTTCTTC.